Listed below are T cell receptor beta chains from one sample, sequenced in a study of T cell responses to AZD1222 COVID-19 vaccine. TCRdb keeps only in-frame clones here, not all; method: immunoSEQ multiplex PCR. The repertoire consists of around 160,000 clones, with approximately 88% occurring once and the leading ten covering more than 13%. The source was peripheral blood, collected on day 0 of AZD1222 vaccination. The source is an adult in good health. Both conserved end residues are part of each CDR3. The order of the fields is D gene, clone size, J gene, V gene, CDR3 protein, CDR3 DNA. A D gene is named only where the DNA matches it firmly. The size field is filled for only some rows; it gives once, few, many or a size class.

D: .; size: .; J: TRBJ2-7; V: TRBV4-1; CDR3: CASSRGDEDSYEQYF; DNA: TGCGCCAGCAGCCGAGGGGACGAAGACTCCTACGAGCAGTACTTC
D: .; size: once; J: TRBJ1-2; V: TRBV9; CDR3: CASRDTPMGRPPTF; DNA: TGTGCCAGCAGGGATACACCGATGGGACGGCCCCCCACCTTC
D: .; size: once; J: TRBJ1-1; V: TRBV10-2; CDR3: CASSVRGATEAFF; DNA: TGCGCCAGCAGTGTCCGGGGCGCGACTGAAGCTTTCTTT
D: .; size: .; J: TRBJ2-7; V: TRBV28; CDR3: CASQPGTAVGEQYF; DNA: TGTGCCAGCCAACCCGGGACGGCGGTCGGGGAGCAGTACTTC
D: .; size: .; J: TRBJ1-6; V: TRBV6-5; CDR3: CASSYSEGVGDSPLHF; DNA: TGTGCCAGCAGTTACTCGGAAGGGGTAGGGGATTCACCCCTCCACTTT
D: .; size: .; J: TRBJ2-1; V: TRBV20-1; CDR3: CSASRRGSARNEQFF; DNA: TGCAGTGCTAGTAGAAGGGGCAGTGCTAGGAATGAGCAGTTCTTC
D: .; size: .; J: TRBJ1-5; V: TRBV6-5; CDR3: CASSRSEGDQPQHF; DNA: TGTGCCAGCAGTCGAAGCGAGGGGGATCAGCCCCAGCATTTT
D: .; size: .; J: TRBJ2-1; V: TRBV7-9; CDR3: CASSLAPGYEQFF; DNA: TGTGCCAGCAGCTTAGCACCGGGCTATGAGCAGTTCTTC
D: TRBD1; size: .; J: TRBJ2-1; V: TRBV5-8; CDR3: CASSLRTGGLNEQFF; DNA: TGTGCCAGCAGCTTAAGGACAGGGGGCCTCAATGAGCAGTTCTTC
D: TRBD1; size: once; J: TRBJ1-1; V: TRBV28; CDR3: CASSPRTGRNTEAFF; DNA: TGTGCCAGCAGTCCAAGGACAGGGCGAAACACTGAAGCTTTCTTT
D: TRBD1; size: .; J: TRBJ2-3; V: TRBV29-1; CDR3: CSVGTGGTDTQYF; DNA: TGCAGCGTTGGCACAGGGGGCACAGATACGCAGTATTTT
D: .; size: .; J: TRBJ2-1; V: TRBV11-2; CDR3: CASSLGPSEQFF; DNA: TGTGCCAGCAGCTTAGGTCCGAGTGAGCAGTTCTTC
D: TRBD1; size: .; J: TRBJ1-4; V: TRBV19; CDR3: CASSSTGNEKLFF; DNA: TGTGCCAGTAGTTCGACAGGGAATGAAAAACTGTTTTTT
D: TRBD1; size: once; J: TRBJ1-1; V: TRBV19; CDR3: CASSTDRDTEAFF; DNA: TGTGCCAGTAGTACCGACAGGGACACTGAAGCTTTCTTT
D: TRBD2; size: .; J: TRBJ2-1; V: TRBV19; CDR3: CASTNRLAGGSEQFF; DNA: TGTGCCAGTACCAACCGGCTAGCGGGGGGGAGTGAGCAGTTCTTC
D: .; size: .; J: TRBJ2-3; V: TRBV4-1; CDR3: CASSQPRQERADTQYF; DNA: TGCGCCAGCAGCCAACCTAGACAGGAGCGGGCAGATACGCAGTATTTT
D: TRBD1; size: .; J: TRBJ1-2; V: TRBV11-2; CDR3: CASSLTGGIGYTF; DNA: TGTGCCAGCAGCTTAACAGGGGGAATAGGCTACACCTTC
D: .; size: .; J: TRBJ2-7; V: TRBV7-2; CDR3: CASSPGRIVGEQYF; DNA: TGTGCCAGCAGCCCTGGGAGGATCGTAGGTGAGCAGTACTTC
D: TRBD1; size: .; J: TRBJ2-7; V: TRBV10-3; CDR3: CASRTGGYEQYF; DNA: TGTGCCTCAAGGACAGGGGGCTACGAGCAGTACTTC
D: TRBD2; size: .; J: TRBJ2-7; V: TRBV28; CDR3: CASSPLPAGGESYEQYF; DNA: TGTGCCAGCAGTCCGCTACCAGCGGGGGGTGAATCCTACGAGCAGTACTTC
D: TRBD1; size: .; J: TRBJ2-1; V: TRBV6-5; CDR3: CASSFYGQGKNEQFF; DNA: TGTGCCAGCAGTTTCTACGGACAGGGGAAAAATGAGCAGTTCTTC
D: .; size: .; J: TRBJ2-3; V: TRBV12-3/TRBV12-4; CDR3: CASSFLFTDTQYF; DNA: TGTGCCAGCAGTTTTCTATTCACAGATACGCAGTATTTT
D: .; size: .; J: TRBJ1-6; V: TRBV5-6; CDR3: CASSLAGLKSPLHF; DNA: TGTGCCAGCAGCTTGGCGGGGCTCAAATCACCCCTCCACTTT